A selection of T cell receptor beta chains follows, all from one sample in a study of CD8 T cell repertoires and HIV-1 epitope variants. Sequencing was performed with immunoSEQ multiplex PCR; in TCRdb, only in-frame clones are kept and a portion is missing. Among 5,700 or so clones listed, 65% were seen once. These receptors have no known antigen. The sample was cultured CD8+ T cells derived from PBMCs. The source is a male donor with HIV. Both conserved end residues are part of each CDR3.

V gene	J gene	CDR3 protein
TRBV7-8	TRBJ2-2	CASSSPRGVLDTGELFF
TRBV28	TRBJ2-7	CASSPRRTAPYEQYF
TRBV7-8	TRBJ2-6	CASSLVGAGANVLTF
TRBV5-8	TRBJ2-1	CASSRDFNEQFF
TRBV27	TRBJ2-1	CASSSGGSAYNEQFF
TRBV27	TRBJ2-7	CASSLGVSHEQYF
TRBV28	TRBJ2-7	CASSLTGAYEQYF
TRBV7-2	TRBJ2-2	CASSLVGQGQLFF
TRBV6-5	TRBJ1-1	CASSYANRGMNTEAFF
TRBV5-6	TRBJ1-5	CASSFRGGRQPQHF
TRBV10-1	TRBJ2-2	CASSESGGADTGELFF
TRBV29-1	TRBJ2-1	CSASPISSYNEQFF
TRBV27	-	CASSLQSTGDHEQYF
TRBV9	TRBJ1-1	CASSSQGRMNTEAFF
TRBV28	TRBJ1-6	CASSLGALSGSPLHF
TRBV4-3	TRBJ2-1	CASSQAQPGGATYNEQFF
TRBV28	TRBJ2-4	CASSPITPRGQEENIQYF
TRBV6-5	TRBJ2-3	CASSYRRQLGDTQYF
TRBV5-6	TRBJ2-5	CASSFLTPQETQYF
TRBV28	TRBJ2-7	CASSERMGSSYEQYF
TRBV28	TRBJ2-5	CASSPLAGFQETQYF
TRBV19	TRBJ2-7	CASSTGTSGSYEQYF
TRBV4-1	TRBJ2-3	CASSQVPGSGGPTDTQYF
TRBV19	TRBJ1-1	CASSISLSGAFF
TRBV10-3	TRBJ1-1	CAISTFDRLNTEAFF
TRBV7-9	TRBJ2-2	CASSPAEANTGELFF
TRBV7-9	TRBJ1-1	CASSPFLRTGATEAFF
TRBV19	TRBJ1-1	CASSIGGAALEAFF
TRBV4-3	TRBJ1-2	CASSQEETESYGYTF
TRBV11-2	TRBJ2-5	CASSFGQETQYF
TRBV7-9	TRBJ1-4	CASSSESPTNEKLFF
TRBV7-9	TRBJ2-7	CASSPPTGYEQYF
TRBV25-1	TRBJ2-3	CASSEWGRASTDTQYF
TRBV27	TRBJ2-3	CASSFSPGGTDTQYF
TRBV7-2	TRBJ2-7	CASSSETDSYEQYF
TRBV7-2	TRBJ2-7	CASSGRGYEQYF
TRBV7-8	TRBJ1-1	CASSSSVHTEAFF
TRBV27	TRBJ2-7	CASSSGLAGGFHF
TRBV6-5	TRBJ2-1	CASSYLGRSNEQFF
TRBV27	TRBJ2-1	CASSRAGGVLGNEQFF
TRBV7-8	TRBJ1-5	CASSFFFYRGPNQPQHF
TRBV11-2	TRBJ2-2	CASSLEVQGYTGELFF
TRBV7-9	TRBJ2-7	CASSLSGIPYEQYF
TRBV4-2	TRBJ1-2	CASSQQGQGNYGYTF
TRBV19	TRBJ2-3	CASSIGLAGALTDTQYF
TRBV19	TRBJ1-1	CASSIFAQNTEAFF
TRBV4-1	TRBJ1-5	CASSQVINQPQHF
TRBV30	TRBJ2-7	CAWSITTGGEQYF
TRBV10-2	TRBJ2-7	CASSESNRDSAYEQYF
TRBV7-2	TRBJ2-7	CASSFGGGYEQYF
TRBV27	TRBJ2-1	CASSSQSSGAPQFF
TRBV28	TRBJ2-6	CASSLGSSGANVLTF
TRBV6-1	TRBJ2-7	CASSSTSGSDEQYF
TRBV16	TRBJ2-1	CASSQVGDNEQFF